The 26 T cell receptor beta chains reported below all come from one sample, sequenced in a study of a mutant IDH1 vaccine in newly diagnosed glioma. No antigens are known for them. Time point described: week 5, during vaccination. Topical imiquimod was applied with each vaccine dose, which held 300 ug of mutant IDH1 20-mer peptide. TCRdb's copy holds only in-frame clones and misses some; the assay was immunoSEQ multiplex PCR. The sample has around 30,000 clones, roughly 50% seen once. This specimen consisted of PBMCs, obtained from a glioma patient whose treatment included an IDH1 peptide vaccine. The receptors were gathered from a woman aged 18-29 years with glioma.

The chain has TRBV27 and TRBJ1-2; D gene uncertain. The V and J ends lost 2 bases and 2 bases respectively, with 9 bases between them. CDR1 is MNHEY, CDR2 SMNVEV, per germline (reference sequence). This CDR3 spans 14 amino acids. The CDR3 sequence is CASSLRGKNYGYTF. The CDR3 nucleotides read TGTGCCAGCAGTTTAAGAGGGAAAAACTATGGCTACACCTTC.

V and J are TRBV25-1 and TRBJ2-4, with TRBD1 matching over 10 bases. Germline V lookup: CDR1 MGHDK, CDR2 SYGVNS. The CDR3 is 13 amino acids. Trimming took 10 bases from V and 4 from J; bases not matched to a gene: 4. The CDR3 DNA reads as TGTGCCACCAAGGACAGGGGGAAAAACATTCAGTACTTC. This translates into CATKDRGKNIQYF. Looking up the rest from reference TRBV25-1 and TRBJ2-4 gives the full variable domain: EADIYQTPRYLVIGTGKKITLECSQTMGHDKMYWYQQDPGMELHLIHYSYGVNSTEKGDLSSESTVSRIRTEHFPLTLESARPSHTSQYLCATKDRGKNIQYFGAGTRLSVL.

This clone was detected once. The chain carries TRBV27 and TRBJ1-2; D not certain. V lost 4 bases and J lost 4, with 22 bases in between. Per germline, CDR1 MNHEY and CDR2 SMNVEV (reference sequence). The CDR3 has 17 residues. This CDR3 reads CASSSHFEGTVSYGYTF. In nucleotides, the CDR3 is TGTGCCAGCAGTTCCCATTTCGAGGGTACCGTTAGCTATGGCTACACCTTC.

This clone appeared once. The chain has TRBV18 and TRBJ2-1, with TRBD2 matching over 9 bases. The germline V gene has CDR1 KGHSH and CDR2 LQKENI. The CDR3 length is 15 residues. V was clipped by 6 bases and J by 3 bases; unmatched bases: 6. The CDR3 is CASSGSSGNYNEQFF. The CDR3 DNA follows: TGTGCCAGCTCGGGTTCTAGCGGGAACTACAATGAGCAGTTCTTC.

The CDR3 coding sequence is TGCGCCAGCAGCCAAGAGGTCCTTAGCTCCTACAATGAGCAGTTCTTC. Residues: CASSQEVLSSYNEQFF. V and J are TRBV4-1 and TRBJ2-1; the D is unclear. Germline V gives CDR1 MGHRA, CDR2 YSYEKL. The CDR3 totals 16 residues. The V and J ends lost 0 bases and 0 bases respectively, with 9 bases between them.

The V gene is TRBV7-6, the J gene TRBJ1-6; 10 bases line up with TRBD1. Germline CDR1 and CDR2: SGHVS and FNYEAQ. There are 15 residues in the CDR3. V lost 4 bases, J lost 4 bases, and 1 base stayed unmatched. The CDR3 reads CASSSGQGYNSPLHF. Written as DNA, the CDR3 is TGTGCCAGCAGCTCGGGACAGGGGTATAATTCACCCCTCCACTTT. Complete variable domain (other parts from reference TRBV7-6 and TRBJ1-6): GAGVSQSPRYKVTKRGQDVALRCDPISGHVSLYWYRQALGQGPEFLTYFNYEAQQDKSGLPNDRFSAERPEGSISTLTIQRTEQRDSAMYRCASSSGQGYNSPLHFGNGTRLTVT.

The rearrangement uses TRBV5-3 and TRBJ1-2; possible D gene TRBD1, 6 bases. TRBV5-3 is an open reading frame, and its role is uncertain. The CDR3 consists of 14 residues. Between the trimmed V and J ends, which lost 3 bases and 8 bases, there was a span of 17 bases. DNA of the CDR3: TGTGCCAGAAGCTCAAACAGGGTGACTAACGGCTACACCTTC. It yields the protein CARSSNRVTNGYTF.

The CDR3 sequence: CASSLGMRYEQFF. The CDR3 bases are TGTGCCAGCAGCTTAGGTATGCGCTATGAGCAGTTCTTC. V is TRBV7-2 and J is TRBJ2-1; D is unresolved. CDR3 length equals 13 residues. The V end was cut by 1 base, the J end by 8 bases, with 9 bases between. CDR1 and CDR2 (germline): SGHTA, FQGNSA.

J is TRBJ2-7 and V is TRBV11-2, with a tentative D call TRBD2 (5 bases). CDR3 length: 14 residues. Germline CDR1 and CDR2: SGHAT and FQNNGV. V was shortened by 7 bases and J by 1 base, with 14 bases between the two germline ends. CDR3 loop: CASTPGEASYEQYF. The CDR3 DNA reads TGTGCCAGCACCCCCGGGGAAGCGTCCTACGAGCAGTACTTC.

V and J are TRBV28 and TRBJ2-7, with a tentative D call TRBD1 (6 bases). The V end was cut by 8 bases, the J end by 3 bases, with 17 bases between. The germline CDR1 and CDR2 sequences are MDHEN and SYDVKM. The CDR3 has 14 amino acids. In DNA, the CDR3 is TGTGCCAGCGGTGCGTGGGGCAGGGGCTACGAGCAGTACTTC. Its translation is CASGAWGRGYEQYF.

This clone was counted once. CDR3 bases: TGTGCCAGCAGTGACTCGGCAAACTCTGGGGCCAACGTCCTGACTTTC. As protein: CASSDSANSGANVLTF. V usage is TRBV6-4 and J usage is TRBJ2-6; D uncertain. Trimming pared 0 bases from V and 0 bases from J, leaving 6 bases between. This CDR3 has 16 amino acids. CDR1 and CDR2 (germline): MRHNA, SNTAGT.

V is TRBV6-1 and J is TRBJ1-5; D not certain. Germline V lookup: CDR1 MNHNS, CDR2 SASEGT. V gave up 0 bases and J gave up 1 base, with 10 bases separating them. There are 16 residues in the CDR3. The CDR3 region has the DNA TGTGCCAGCAGTGAAGCTGTATACTACAGCAATCAGCCCCAGCATTTT. Protein sequence: CASSEAVYYSNQPQHF.

This chain uses TRBV6-5 with TRBJ1-5, with D perhaps TRBD1 (6 bases). CDR3 length equals 14 residues. Germline V gene lookup returns CDR1 MNHEY and CDR2 SVGAGI. Trimming cost V 2 bases and J 4 bases, with 9 bases left between them. CDR3 loop: CASSYGQKNQPQHF. CDR3 in DNA: TGTGCCAGCAGTTACGGACAGAAGAATCAGCCCCAGCATTTT.

This chain connects TRBV7-2 to TRBJ2-1; D is unresolved. V shed 2 bases and J shed 9 bases, with 5 bases lying between them. Germline CDR1 and CDR2: SGHTA and FQGNSA. This CDR3 has 11 residues. The CDR3 loop reads CASSLQIEQFF. CDR3 coding DNA: TGTGCCAGCAGCTTACAGATTGAGCAGTTCTTC.

This clone was observed once. The identical CDR3 is also encoded by other nucleotide sequences in the sample. The genes are TRBV10-3 and TRBJ2-7; D unclear. This CDR3 has 13 residues. Deletions cut 3 bases from V and 1 base from J, with 7 bases between. In germline, CDR1 is ENHRY, CDR2 SYGVKD. CDR3 in amino acids: CAISDSGSYEQYF. CDR3 nucleotides: TGTGCCATCAGTGATTCCGGGTCCTACGAGCAGTACTTC.

This chain connects TRBV5-1 to TRBJ2-1; D may be TRBD2 (5 bases). This CDR3 is 16 amino acids long. With 0 bases removed from V and 6 bases from J, the gap between germline ends came to 16 bases. Germline V gene data show CDR1 as SGHRS and CDR2 as YFSETQ. CDR3 sequence: CASSLGTTTTLNEQFF. CDR3 sequence (DNA): TGCGCCAGCAGCTTGGGTACGACGACTACCCTCAATGAGCAGTTCTTC.

V is TRBV28 and J is TRBJ1-1; D is undetermined. Germline-derived CDR1 and CDR2 are MDHEN and SYDVKM. The CDR3 has 14 residues. Trimming took 1 base from V and 3 from J, leaving 9 bases between them. The CDR3 DNA follows: TGTGCCAGCAGTTTATCACGACGGGACACTGAAGCTTTCTTT. Residues: CASSLSRRDTEAFF.

The CDR3 loop reads CASSPIDRNYGYTF. The CDR3 region has the DNA TGTGCCAGCAGCCCCATCGACAGAAACTATGGCTACACCTTC. This sequence joins TRBV28 and TRBJ1-2; perhaps TRBD1 as D (5 bases). V lost 6 bases and J 2 bases, leaving 13 bases between the germline ends. The V gene's germline CDR1 is MDHEN and CDR2 SYDVKM. The CDR3 loop spans 14 amino acids.

This clone is a singleton in its sample. V is TRBV19 and J is TRBJ1-2; TRBD1 matches 8 bases. Germline-derived CDR1 and CDR2 are LNHDA and SQIVND (reference sequence). This CDR3 region has 16 residues. V gave up 4 bases and J gave up 10 bases; unmatched junction bases: 17. DNA of the CDR3: TGTGCCAGTAGTAGGAGGACAGGGATTTCAGGTGGGGACTACACCTTC. Its protein product is CASSRRTGISGGDYTF. Complete variable domain (other parts from reference TRBV19 and TRBJ1-2): DGGITQSPKYLFRKEGQNVTLSCEQNLNHDAMYWYRQDPGQGLRLIYYSQIVNDFQKGDIAEGYSVSREKKESFPLTVTSAQKNPTAFYLCASSRRTGISGGDYTFGSGTRLTVV.

This clone was detected a few times. The gene calls are TRBV29-1 and TRBJ1-4, with D unresolved. The CDR3 extends over 14 amino acids. Per germline, CDR1 SQVTM and CDR2 ANQGSEA. V gave up 7 bases and J gave up 0 bases, with 12 bases separating them. The CDR3 loop reads CSGGDLATNEKLFF. CDR3 DNA: TGCAGCGGGGGTGACCTAGCAACTAATGAAAAACTGTTTTTT.

This clone showed up just once. The chain carries TRBV12-5 and TRBJ2-1, with 9 bases lining up with TRBD2. Losses at the gene ends were 4 bases for V and 0 bases for J; bases not matched to a gene: 7. CDR1 is LGHNT, CDR2 FRNRAP, per germline. The CDR3 sequence is 17 residues long. The CDR3 coding sequence is TGTGCTAGTGGTTCAAAGCGGGGGGCAATCTCCTACAATGAGCAGTTCTTC. This encodes CASGSKRGAISYNEQFF.

The rearrangement joins TRBV4-3 to TRBJ2-2; maybe TRBD1 (6 bases). The CDR3 consists of 15 residues. With 8 bases removed from V and 6 bases from J, the gap between germline ends came to 19 bases. Per the germline V gene, CDR1 is LGHNA and CDR2 is YSLEER. The CDR3 nucleotides read TGCGCCAGCGCACACGACAGGCAGGTTGCCGGGGAGCTGTTTTTT. Translating gives CASAHDRQVAGELFF.

This chain connects TRBV7-8 to TRBJ1-1; possible D gene TRBD1, 6 bases. Germline V gene sequence: CDR1 SGHVS, CDR2 FQNEAQ. V was cut by 6 bases and J by 9 bases, with 14 bases left in between. The CDR3 is made up of 12 amino acids. CDR3 sequence: CASSLSTGKAFF. The CDR3 bases are TGTGCCAGCAGTCTCAGCACAGGGAAAGCTTTCTTT.

This sequence joins TRBV7-8 and TRBJ1-2, with 8 positions matching TRBD1. This CDR3 comprises 16 residues. Germline trimming cut 3 bases from V and 3 bases from J; bases unmatched to any gene: 9. CDR1 and CDR2 from the germline V gene are SGHVS and FQNEAQ. The CDR3 nucleotides read TGTGCCAGCAGCTTCGGCCGGGACAGGAGGGACTATGGCTACACCTTC. Its translation: CASSFGRDRRDYGYTF.

The chain couples TRBV14 to TRBJ2-4; 7 bases map to TRBD1. The germline V gene encodes CDR1 SGHDN and CDR2 FVKESK. CDR3 length equals 15 residues. V shed 5 bases and J 7 bases; nucleotides not matched to a gene: 11. CDR3 region: CASSKGLGGSNIQYF. The CDR3 coding sequence is TGTGCCAGCAGCAAAGGGTTAGGGGGCTCGAACATTCAGTACTTC.

The chain uses TRBV15 and TRBJ2-1; a weak D match, TRBD1 (5 bases). Looked up from germline, CDR1 is LNHNV and CDR2 is YYDKDF (reference sequence). CDR3 length: 16 amino acids. The V gene lost 3 bases and the J gene lost 1 base, with 13 bases spanning the gap. CDR3 DNA sequence: TGTGCCACCAGCAGGCTTGAAGGGGCATCCTACAATGAGCAGTTCTTC. It codes for CATSRLEGASYNEQFF.